This entry is about one T cell receptor beta chain. These data are taken from a study of shared T cell receptors in the human thymus. V trimming: 2 bases; J trimming: 3 bases; junction bases outside the gene matches: 6. This CDR3 is built from 15 residues. Germline lookup yields CDR1 MNHEY and CDR2 SVGAGI. Assay used: immunoSEQ multiplex PCR; TCRdb lists only in-frame clones, some missing. The table shows about 660,000 clones, with 87% occurring only once. These data also formed part of another study, on human thymus T cells. That paper notes: The people who donated were healthy Finnish babies having corrective surgery for congenital heart defects. The study used thymus tissue resected during corrective heart surgery. Unrelated individuals had highly overlapping thymic repertoires, as reported in related research.

This sequence joins TRBV6-5 and TRBJ1-1; 7 nucleotides agree with TRBD1. The source material was thymocytes. The source of this sequence is a boy under two years old with a congenital heart defect. The CDR3 DNA reads TGTGCCAGCAGTTACGAGGGACAGCTTTACACTGAAGCTTTCTTT. This sequence encodes CASSYEGQLYTEAFF.